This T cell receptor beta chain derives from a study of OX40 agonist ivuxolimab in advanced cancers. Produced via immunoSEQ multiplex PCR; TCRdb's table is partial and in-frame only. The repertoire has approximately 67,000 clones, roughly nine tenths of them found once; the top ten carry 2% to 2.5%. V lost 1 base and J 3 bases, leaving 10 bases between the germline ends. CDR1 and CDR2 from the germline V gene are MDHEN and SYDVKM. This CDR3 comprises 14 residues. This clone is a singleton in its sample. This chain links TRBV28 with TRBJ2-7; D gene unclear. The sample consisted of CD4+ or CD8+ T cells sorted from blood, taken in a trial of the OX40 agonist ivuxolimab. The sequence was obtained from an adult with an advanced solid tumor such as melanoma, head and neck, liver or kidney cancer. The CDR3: CASSLLGEGYEQYF. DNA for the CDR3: TGTGCCAGCAGTTTATTAGGAGAAGGCTACGAGCAGTACTTC. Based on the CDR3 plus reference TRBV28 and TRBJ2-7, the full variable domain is DVKVTQSSRYLVKRTGEKVFLECVQDMDHENMFWYRQDPGLGLRLIYFSYDVKMKEKGDIPEGYSVSREKKERFSLILESASTNQTSMYLCASSLLGEGYEQYFGPGTRLTVT.